Detailed here is one TCR beta chain. Its antigen remains unidentified. This specimen belongs to a study of cytomegalovirus exposure and HLA in healthy donors. Whole-study results and caveats: The study put about 180 TCR beta chains on its list as cytomegalovirus-associated. Per published reports, the classifier diagnosed cytomegalovirus status with high specificity and sensitivity.

The germline CDR1 and CDR2 sequences are SNHLY and FYNNEI. V shed 6 bases and J 4 bases; nucleotides not matched to a gene: 14. The CDR3 covers 16 residues. The protocol was immunoSEQ multiplex PCR, while the TCRdb copy is restricted to in-frame clones and leaves out a portion. The repertoire consists of 250,000 to 350,000 clones, with approximately 88% occurring once and the leading ten covering approximately 0.9%. The clonotype originates from a young woman in good health and CMV-seronegative. This chain connects TRBV2 to TRBJ2-5; 7 bases are a match to TRBD1. The source material was PBMCs. The CDR3 reads CASREKTGISGETQYF. Here the CDR3 DNA reads TGTGCCAGCAGAGAGAAGACAGGGATCTCAGGAGAGACCCAGTACTTC.